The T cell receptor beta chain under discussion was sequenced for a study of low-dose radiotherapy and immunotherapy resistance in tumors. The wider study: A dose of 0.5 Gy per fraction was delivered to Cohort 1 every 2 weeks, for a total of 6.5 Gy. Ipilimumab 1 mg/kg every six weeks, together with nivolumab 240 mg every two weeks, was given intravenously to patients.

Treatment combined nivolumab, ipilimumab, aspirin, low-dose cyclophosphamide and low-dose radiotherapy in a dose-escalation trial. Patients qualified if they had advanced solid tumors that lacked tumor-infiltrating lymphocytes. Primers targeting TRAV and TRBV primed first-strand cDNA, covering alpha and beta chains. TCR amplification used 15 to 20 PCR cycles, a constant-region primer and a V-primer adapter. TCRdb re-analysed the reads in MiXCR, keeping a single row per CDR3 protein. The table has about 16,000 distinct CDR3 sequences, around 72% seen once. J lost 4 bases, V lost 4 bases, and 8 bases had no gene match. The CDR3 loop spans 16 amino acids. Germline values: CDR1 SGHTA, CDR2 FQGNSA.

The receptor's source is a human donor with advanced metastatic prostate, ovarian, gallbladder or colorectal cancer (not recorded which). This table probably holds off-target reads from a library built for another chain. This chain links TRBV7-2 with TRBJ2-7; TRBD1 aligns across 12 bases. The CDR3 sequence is CASSYGSGQGAYEQYF. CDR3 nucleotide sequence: TGTGCCAGCAGCTACGGCTCGGGACAGGGGGCTTACGAGCAGTACTTC. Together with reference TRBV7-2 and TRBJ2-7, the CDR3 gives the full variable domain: GAGVSQSPSNKVTEKGKDVELRCDPISGHTALYWYRQSLGQGLEFLIYFQGNSAPDKSGLPSDRFSAERTGGSVSTLTIQRTQQEDSAVYLCASSYGSGQGAYEQYFGPGTRLTVT.